What follows are 12 T cell receptor beta chains derived from one specimen sequenced in a study of cytomegalovirus exposure and HLA in healthy donors. This PCR relied on a set of 60 Vbeta primers and 13 Jbeta primers. Using immunoSEQ multiplex PCR, the repertoire was profiled, and TCRdb retains in-frame clones only, with some absent. Here the sample spans about 100,000 clones, approximately 82% being singletons. Sequenced sample: PBMCs. All receptors derive from a man aged 40-55 years in good health and CMV-seronegative.

The CDR3 DNA reads as TGTGCCAGCAGTGACCAACTGACAGGGTTTAATGGCTACACCTTC. It encodes CASSDQLTGFNGYTF. The V gene is TRBV2, the J gene TRBJ1-2, with TRBD1 matching over 7 bases. This CDR3 spans 15 amino acids. Germline CDR1 reads SNHLY; CDR2 reads FYNNEI. With V trimmed by 3 bases and J by 6 bases, 10 bases remained unmatched.

The chain carries TRBV5-1 and TRBJ1-1; 8 bases fit TRBD1. J gave up 4 bases and V 0 bases, and 8 bases lay outside the gene matches. Per the germline V gene, CDR1 is SGHRS and CDR2 is YFSETQ. This CDR3 region has 16 residues. The CDR3 here is CASSLVGQGGSTEAFF. CDR3 nucleotides: TGCGCCAGCAGCTTGGTCGGACAGGGAGGTAGCACTGAAGCTTTCTTT.

The CDR3 loop reads CASRERQDLAEQFF. The CDR3 nucleotides read TGCGCCAGCCGCGAGAGACAGGACCTTGCTGAGCAGTTCTTC. The V gene is TRBV5-1, the J gene TRBJ2-1; D perhaps matches TRBD1 (6 bases). The CDR3 has 14 residues. The V end was cut by 7 bases, the J end by 9 bases, with 20 bases between. The germline gives CDR1 SGHRS, CDR2 YFSETQ.

The V and J genes are TRBV6-6 and TRBJ2-2; 12 nucleotides align to TRBD1. Germline assignment: CDR1 MNHNY and CDR2 SVGAGI (reference sequence). J was trimmed by 10 bases and V by 4 bases; bases with no gene match: 7. The CDR3 runs 15 residues. The CDR3 DNA reads as TGTGCCAGCAGTTCTCTGGGACAGGGGGCGGTGGAGCTGTTTTTT. It encodes CASSSLGQGAVELFF.

In this sample, this clone turned up once. CDR3 in DNA: TGTGCCAGCAGCGGGGGAGATGGCTACACCTTC. Its protein product is CASSGGDGYTF. This chain uses TRBV27 with TRBJ1-2; D is perhaps TRBD1 (5 bases). With 6 bases removed from V and 6 bases from J, the gap between germline ends came to 8 bases. The CDR3 has 11 residues. Per the germline V gene, CDR1 is MNHEY and CDR2 is SMNVEV (reference sequence).

The chain combines TRBV9 with TRBJ1-2; D is perhaps TRBD1 (6 bases). CDR3 size: 15 residues. Deletions cut 4 bases from V and 2 bases from J, with 15 bases between. From germline, CDR1 is SGDLS and CDR2 YYNGEE. CDR3 nucleotide sequence: TGTGCCAGCAGCCCTCGGGTTGGGGGCAACTATGGCTACACCTTC. Amino acids: CASSPRVGGNYGYTF.

Only a few counts were recorded for this clone. V gene TRBV5-6 combines with J gene TRBJ2-1, with 8 positions matching TRBD2. Germline lookup yields CDR1 SGHDT and CDR2 YYEEEE. The V and J ends lost 0 bases and 7 bases, in that order; junction bases with no gene match: 6. This CDR3 has 15 residues. The CDR3 DNA reads TGTGCCAGCAGCTTGGGGGGCGGGGGGCGAAATGAGCAGTTCTTC. This translates into CASSLGGGGRNEQFF. Variable domain in full (rest from reference TRBV5-6 and TRBJ2-1): DAGVTQSPTHLIKTRGQQVTLRCSPKSGHDTVSWYQQALGQGPQFIFQYYEEEERQRGNFPDRFSGHQFPNYSSELNVNALLLGDSALYLCASSLGGGGRNEQFFGPGTRLTVL.

This chain links TRBV5-6 with TRBJ1-2; the D is unclear. CDR3 size: 11 residues. V shed 4 bases and J shed 5 bases, with 6 bases lying between them. Germline V gene data show CDR1 as SGHDT and CDR2 as YYEEEE. The CDR3 region is CASSLTYGYTF. The CDR3 DNA follows: TGTGCCAGCAGCCTTACATATGGCTACACCTTC.

The chain combines TRBV13 with TRBJ2-7; no clear D gene. Germline V gene data show CDR1 as PRHDT and CDR2 as FYEKMQ (reference sequence). There are 14 residues in the CDR3. Deletions cut 5 bases from V and 1 base from J, with 12 bases between. The CDR3 is CASSPPGSSYEQYF. The CDR3 DNA reads TGTGCCAGCAGCCCCCCAGGCAGTTCCTACGAGCAGTACTTC.

The chain employs TRBV6-5 and TRBJ2-7, with 11 bases aligning to TRBD2. Germline V gene data show CDR1 as MNHEY and CDR2 as SVGAGI. This CDR3 contains 15 residues. The trim removed 5 bases at V and 5 bases at J, leaving 8 bases unmatched. The CDR3 loop reads CASSPTSGDFNEQYF. CDR3 DNA sequence: TGTGCCAGCAGTCCGACTAGCGGGGATTTCAACGAGCAGTACTTC.

This chain uses TRBV10-3 with TRBJ1-1; tentatively, D is TRBD1 (5 bases). The CDR3 totals 12 residues. Germline CDR1 reads ENHRY; CDR2 reads SYGVKD. V was cut by 6 bases and J by 1 base, with 6 bases left in between. In DNA, the CDR3 is TGTGCCATCAGAGGGGCGAACACTGAAGCTTTCTTT. Its protein product is CAIRGANTEAFF.

The chain recombines TRBV19 with TRBJ2-1; D possibly corresponds to TRBD2 (6 bases). From germline, CDR1 is LNHDA and CDR2 SQIVND (reference sequence). V gave up 10 bases and J gave up 0 bases, with 19 bases separating them. The CDR3 has 16 residues. DNA of the CDR3: TGTGCCACTACCGGGACTTCCCTTTCCTCCTACAATGAGCAGTTCTTC. Residues: CATTGTSLSSYNEQFF.